A single sample is the source of the 14 T cell receptor beta chains below, sequenced in a study of regulatory T cells in long-lasting Graves disease (dated by TCRdb to 2020 to 2023). This sample's time point label indicates: persistent/refractory GD, antithyroid drugs over 5 years with positive TRAb. For both TCR sequencing and RNA sequencing, RNA was extracted from PBMCs using TRIzol. The protocol used for the library was multiplex PCR. Instrument on record: Illumina HiSeq 4000. TCR beta libraries were built with iRepertoire HTBI primers and Arm-PCR amplification of CDR3 regions. Starting from the raw public reads, TCRdb applied fastp trimming at Q25, assembled clones with MiXCR and retained in-frame beta chains. Records with the same CDR3 protein are collapsed into one entry carrying the most frequent genes and DNA. In all, the sample holds about 470,000 distinct CDR3 sequences, and 20% to 25% of those were seen once. In total, the top ten clones hold roughly 7% of the sample.

The material sequenced was peripheral blood mononuclear cells (PBMCs), taken when the disease was refractory, from a patient treated with antithyroid drugs. The source of these receptors is a female donor with Graves disease.

This clonotype was counted once. The chain carries TRBV4-1 and TRBJ2-7, with a tentative D call TRBD1 (6 bases). Germline V gene lookup returns CDR1 MGHRA and CDR2 YSYEKL. This CDR3 is 14 amino acids long. Trimming pared 4 bases from V and 2 bases from J, leaving 12 bases between. The CDR3 DNA sequence: TGCGCCAGCAGCCCAGAAGGACAGACCTACGAGCAGTACTTC. Translation: CASSPEGQTYEQYF.

This clonotype has a count of ten or more. This chain links TRBV5-1 with TRBJ1-1; D might be TRBD1 (6 bases). V lost 2 bases to trimming and J lost 4 bases, with 12 bases between them. The CDR3 is made up of 14 amino acids. Germline V gene lookup returns CDR1 SGHRS and CDR2 YFSETQ. CDR3 DNA: TGCGCCAGCAGCTTTCGGGGGCAGGGCACTGAAGCTTTCTTT. It encodes CASSFRGQGTEAFF. Using reference TRBV5-1 and TRBJ1-1 for the parts outside the CDR3, the full variable domain is KAGVTQTPRYLIKTRGQQVTLSCSPISGHRSVSWYQQTPGQGLQFLFEYFSETQRNKGNFPGRFSGRQFSNSRSEMNVSTLELGDSALYLCASSFRGQGTEAFFGQGTRLTVV.

Ten or more counts support this clonotype. The V and J genes are TRBV7-8 and TRBJ1-1; 7 bases are shared with TRBD1. Germline lookup yields CDR1 SGHVS and CDR2 FQNEAQ. This CDR3 is 15 amino acids long. The V segment lost 1 base and the J segment 1 base; nucleotides outside the gene matches: 3. In DNA form, the CDR3 reads TGTGCCAGCAGCTTAGTTAACAGGGGGAACACTGAAGCTTTCTTT. Residues: CASSLVNRGNTEAFF.

The chain combines TRBV20-1 with TRBJ2-7, with 7 bases that match TRBD1. Germline-derived CDR1 and CDR2 are DFQATT and SNEGSKA (reference sequence). The J segment lost 2 bases and the V segment lost 3 bases, leaving 13 bases of the junction unmatched. This CDR3 is built from 16 residues. CDR3 loop: CSASDPSDRIPYEQYF. CDR3 bases: TGCAGTGCTAGTGACCCGTCGGACAGGATTCCCTACGAGCAGTACTTC.

This clonotype was observed many times. The chain employs TRBV7-2 and TRBJ1-1, with 9 bases matching TRBD1. The CDR3 extends over 15 amino acids. Per germline, CDR1 SGHTA and CDR2 FQGNSA. Trimming at V came to 5 bases and at J to 4 bases, leaving 8 bases not matched to a gene. The CDR3 here is CASSTYHRGLTEAFF. The CDR3 bases are TGTGCCAGCAGCACCTACCACAGGGGGCTCACTGAAGCTTTCTTT. Full variable domain (remainder filled in from reference TRBV7-2 and TRBJ1-1): GAGVSQSPSNKVTEKGKDVELRCDPISGHTALYWYRQSLGQGLEFLIYFQGNSAPDKSGLPSDRFSAERTGGSVSTLTIQRTQQEDSAVYLCASSTYHRGLTEAFFGQGTRLTVV.

This clonotype was counted between two and nine times. This chain uses TRBV19 with TRBJ1-3, with D unresolved. The germline V gene has CDR1 LNHDA and CDR2 SQIVND (reference sequence). This CDR3 has 14 residues. Trimming stripped 6 bases from V and 0 bases from J, with 9 bases between. The CDR3, as DNA: TGTGCCAGTAGGGACCTACGCTCTGGAAACACCATATATTTT. Encoded protein: CASRDLRSGNTIYF.

This clonotype was counted only a few times. V gene TRBV20-1 combines with J gene TRBJ2-7; D is ambiguous. The CDR3 length is 13 residues. With 1 base removed from V and 3 bases from J, the gap between germline ends came to 10 bases. Germline V gene data show CDR1 as DFQATT and CDR2 as SNEGSKA (reference sequence). In nucleotides, the CDR3 is TGCAGTGCTAGAGCTCCGGGCGACTACGAGCAGTACTTC. Encoded protein: CSARAPGDYEQYF.

The chain has TRBV19 and TRBJ1-5; a possible D gene is TRBD1 (5 bases). The CDR3 extends over 15 amino acids. The germline V gene encodes CDR1 LNHDA and CDR2 SQIVND (reference sequence). Trimming removed 1 base from V and 8 bases from J, with 15 bases in between. In DNA, the CDR3 is TGTGCCAGTAGTATAGCGAGGGGAAGTGGGGAGCCCCAGCATTTT. As protein: CASSIARGSGEPQHF.

This clonotype was observed many times. CDR3 in amino acids: CASRGLGTGFQPQHF. DNA of the CDR3: TGTGCCAGCCGCGGCCTTGGGACAGGGTTTCAGCCCCAGCATTTT. V usage is TRBV2 and J usage is TRBJ1-5, with 9 bases fitting TRBD1. Per germline, CDR1 SNHLY and CDR2 FYNNEI. The ends lost 8 bases at V and 6 bases at J; junction bases unmatched: 11. This CDR3 has 15 amino acids.

This clonotype was picked up a small number of times. The chain joins TRBV20-1 to TRBJ2-7, with 14 bases lining up with TRBD2. Trimming took 6 bases from V and 3 from J; bases not matched to a gene: 7. The CDR3 consists of 15 residues. Germline CDR1 is DFQATT and CDR2 is SNEGSKA (reference sequence). CDR3 residues: CSAKSGTSGSYEQYF. The CDR3 DNA follows: TGCAGTGCAAAATCCGGGACTAGCGGGAGCTACGAGCAGTACTTC.

Ten or more counts support this clonotype. V and J are TRBV27 and TRBJ2-1; 9 bases map to TRBD2. This CDR3 comprises 15 residues. Germline lookup yields CDR1 MNHEY and CDR2 SMNVEV (reference sequence). The trim removed 6 bases at V and 2 bases at J, leaving 5 bases unmatched. The CDR3 region has the DNA TGTGCCAGCAGCCTTAGCGGGAGCACCTACAATGAGCAGTTCTTC. Its protein product is CASSLSGSTYNEQFF.

This clonotype was observed many times. The chain carries TRBV27 and TRBJ1-2; 8 bases map to TRBD1. Losses at the gene ends were 6 bases for V and 4 bases for J; bases not matched to a gene: 4. The CDR3 length is 13 residues. Germline V lookup: CDR1 MNHEY, CDR2 SMNVEV (reference sequence). The CDR3 reads CASRITGGYGYTF. CDR3 DNA: TGTGCCAGCAGGATTACAGGGGGCTATGGCTACACCTTC.

This chain connects TRBV4-1 to TRBJ1-5, with D uncertain. Germline assignment: CDR1 MGHRA and CDR2 YSYEKL. V lost 8 bases to trimming and J lost 2 bases, with 16 bases between them. This CDR3 has 15 amino acids. CDR3 sequence reads: CASGPQIRGNQPQHF. The DNA of the CDR3 is TGCGCCAGCGGTCCCCAGATCCGCGGCAATCAGCCCCAGCATTTT.

This clonotype was detected many times. The chain couples TRBV6-1 to TRBJ1-5; tentative D call: TRBD1 (5 bases). V lost 2 bases and J 9 bases, leaving 14 bases between the germline ends. The CDR3 extends over 14 amino acids. Germline V gives CDR1 MNHNS, CDR2 SASEGT. The CDR3 DNA reads TGTGCCAGCAGTGAAAACACAGGCCTGGGGCCCCAGCATTTT. This codes for CASSENTGLGPQHF.